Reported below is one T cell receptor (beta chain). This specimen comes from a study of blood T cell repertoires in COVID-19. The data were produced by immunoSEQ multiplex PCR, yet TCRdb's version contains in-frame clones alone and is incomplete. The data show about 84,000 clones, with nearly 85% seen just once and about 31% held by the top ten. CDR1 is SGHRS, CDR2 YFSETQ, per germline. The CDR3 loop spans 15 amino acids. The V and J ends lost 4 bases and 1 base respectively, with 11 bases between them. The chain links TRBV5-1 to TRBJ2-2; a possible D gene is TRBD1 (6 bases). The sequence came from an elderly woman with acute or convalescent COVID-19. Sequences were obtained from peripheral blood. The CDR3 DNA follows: TGCGCCAGCAGCGAAGTGACAGGGAACACCGGGGAGCTGTTTTTT. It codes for CASSEVTGNTGELFF.